This TCR beta chain is from a study of Graves' ophthalmopathy and Graves' hyperthyroidism. General study results and limits: For separating ophthalmopathy from stable hyperthyroidism, a 13-signature model gave around 86% sensitivity and 81.08% specificity. It was with approximately 70% sensitivity and around 72% specificity that the model predicted ophthalmopathy progression.

RNA transcripts provided the template for amplifying TCR beta CDR3 regions. The authors performed first-round RT-PCR with HTBI primers and then a second-round multiplex PCR. Each CDR3 protein gets one entry after TCRdb re-called the multiplex PCR reads with MiXCR. The table shows hundreds of thousands of distinct CDR3 sequences, with approximately 39% occurring only once. On this clonotype: Its target is not known.

Germline CDR1 DFQATT, CDR2 SNEGSKA (reference sequence). Trimming cost V 1 base and J 7 bases, with 7 bases left between them. This CDR3 comprises 11 residues. The sequenced sample was peripheral blood. The sequence derives from an adult man with Graves' ophthalmopathy. This rearrangement joins TRBV20-1 to TRBJ1-2; D call uncertain. The CDR3: CSARVGSGYTF. The CDR3 region has the DNA TGCAGTGCTAGAGTAGGGAGTGGCTACACCTTC.